This entry is about one T cell receptor (beta chain). These data are taken from a study of blood T cell repertoires in COVID-19. Study overall: Sites in the United States, Italy and Spain provided acute and convalescent COVID-19 samples. T cells, B-cell-depleted T cells, or PBMCs supplied cDNA or gDNA.

Trimming took off 1 base at V and 4 bases at J, with 13 bases between the two ends. This CDR3 is built from 15 residues. CDR1 and CDR2 (germline): SGHDN, FVKESK. Study processing details: Quantification of nucleated cells was approximated via reference gene primer amplification. Some clones are missing from TCRdb's copy, which holds only in-frame ones; the method was immunoSEQ multiplex PCR. That table is the source of V, J and clone size, and D and trimming were worked out from the DNA. The table has tens of thousands of clones, 84% seen once. The sequence was obtained from a man aged 65-85 years with acute or convalescent COVID-19. The sequenced sample was peripheral blood. This sequence joins TRBV14 and TRBJ1-2; the D is unclear. The CDR3 here is CASSQALGVGYGYTF. CDR3 nucleotide sequence: TGTGCCAGCAGCCAAGCTTTAGGAGTCGGCTATGGCTACACCTTC.